The 13 T cell receptor beta chains below were found in one sample sequenced in a study of cytomegalovirus exposure and HLA in healthy donors. Researchers ran the PCR with 60 Vbeta and 13 Jbeta primers. Here immunoSEQ multiplex PCR was the method, and the copy in TCRdb shows in-frame clones only, minus some. The sample contains 75,000 to 100,000 clones, around two thirds of which appear only once. Sample: PBMCs. All receptors derive from a male donor in good health and CMV-seronegative.

This sequence joins TRBV6-5 and TRBJ2-7; weak D call: TRBD2 (5 bases). Trimming took off 8 bases at V and 4 bases at J, with 9 bases between the two ends. The V gene's germline CDR1 is MNHEY and CDR2 SVGAGI. The CDR3 extends over 11 amino acids. The CDR3: CASEEGYEQYF. CDR3 nucleotides: TGTGCCAGCGAAGAGGGTTACGAGCAGTACTTC.

J is TRBJ2-7 and V is TRBV5-1; D is possibly TRBD2 (5 bases). The ends were cut back, 2 bases at V and 5 bases at J, with 26 bases in the middle. Germline V CDR1 and CDR2: SGHRS, YFSETQ. The CDR3 runs 18 residues. The CDR3 here is CASSFRTDWRTPPHEQYF. In DNA form, the CDR3 reads TGCGCCAGCAGCTTCCGGACTGATTGGCGAACCCCCCCCCACGAGCAGTACTTC.

The chain joins TRBV4-3 to TRBJ2-7; D is perhaps TRBD2 (6 bases). Germline V gene lookup returns CDR1 LGHNA and CDR2 YSLEER. CDR3 size: 15 residues. V was cut by 3 bases and J by 2 bases, with 14 bases left in between. This chain's CDR3 is CASSQELASAYEQYF. The CDR3 nucleotides read TGCGCCAGCAGCCAGGAACTAGCTTCTGCCTACGAGCAGTACTTC.

The chain couples TRBV5-4 to TRBJ2-5, with a weak D call TRBD2 (6 bases). CDR1 is SGHNT and CDR2 is YYREEE in the germline V gene (reference sequence). Deletions cut 4 bases from V and 0 bases from J, with 10 bases between. This CDR3 region has 14 residues. As DNA, the CDR3 is TGTGCCAGCAGCCCGCGGGGCTACCAAGAGACCCAGTACTTC. Translation: CASSPRGYQETQYF.

This clone has just a few counts. This rearrangement joins TRBV7-9 to TRBJ1-2; unclear D gene. Trimming shortened V by 1 base and J by 3 bases, and 9 bases separated the two germline ends. The germline V gene has CDR1 SEHNR and CDR2 FQNEAQ (reference sequence). The CDR3 contains 14 residues. In DNA, the CDR3 is TGTGCCAGCAGCTTAGTACCGGGATACTATGGCTACACCTTC. Its translation: CASSLVPGYYGYTF.

This clone was found a few times. J is TRBJ2-3 and V is TRBV7-9; D might be TRBD1 (5 bases). The germline CDR1 and CDR2 sequences are SEHNR and FQNEAQ (reference sequence). V lost 8 bases and J lost 4, with 16 bases in between. The CDR3 covers 14 residues. The CDR3 nucleotides read TGTGCCAGCGGGTTCCTTATAGGGGCAGATACGCAGTATTTT. Amino acid sequence: CASGFLIGADTQYF.

This clone has only a few counts. V and J are TRBV5-1 and TRBJ1-1; the match to TRBD1 covers 12 bases. The V segment lost 6 bases and the J segment 1 base; nucleotides outside the gene matches: 10. In germline, CDR1 is SGHRS, CDR2 YFSETQ. The CDR3 loop spans 17 amino acids. The CDR3 coding sequence is TGCGCCAGCAATATAGCGGGACAGGGGGCTTCGAACACTGAAGCTTTCTTT. Translation: CASNIAGQGASNTEAFF. The entire variable domain, with the rest obtained from reference TRBV5-1 and TRBJ1-1, is as follows: KAGVTQTPRYLIKTRGQQVTLSCSPISGHRSVSWYQQTPGQGLQFLFEYFSETQRNKGNFPGRFSGRQFSNSRSEMNVSTLELGDSALYLCASNIAGQGASNTEAFFGQGTRLTVV.

This clone was counted a single time. This chain uses TRBV6-5 with TRBJ2-1; tentatively, D is TRBD2 (6 bases). CDR1 is MNHEY and CDR2 is SVGAGI in the germline V gene. The CDR3 totals 15 residues. V was trimmed by 2 bases and J by 1 base, leaving 9 bases between them. In DNA, the CDR3 is TGTGCCAGCAGTTACGGGGGGTCGTCCTACAATGAGCAGTTCTTC. It is translated as CASSYGGSSYNEQFF.

The chain joins TRBV14 to TRBJ2-1; 7 bases line up with TRBD2. Germline CDR1 reads SGHDN; CDR2 reads FVKESK. The J segment lost 6 bases and the V segment lost 3 bases, leaving 2 bases of the junction unmatched. CDR3 length: 13 residues. CDR3 sequence (DNA): TGTGCCAGCAGCCATCGGACTAGCAATGAGCAGTTCTTC. Amino acid sequence: CASSHRTSNEQFF.

V is TRBV6-5 and J is TRBJ2-1; D might be TRBD2 (6 bases). CDR3 length: 16 amino acids. The V gene lost 0 bases and the J gene lost 11 bases, with 20 bases spanning the gap. Germline V gives CDR1 MNHEY, CDR2 SVGAGI. The CDR3 region is CASSYSGRVGGKKQFF. DNA for the CDR3: TGTGCCAGCAGTTACTCCGGCAGGGTGGGGGGTAAGAAGCAGTTCTTC.

The gene calls are TRBV19 and TRBJ2-7, with TRBD2 matching over 14 bases. Germline V gene lookup returns CDR1 LNHDA and CDR2 SQIVND (reference sequence). J lost 4 bases, V lost 0 bases, and 2 bases had no gene match. The CDR3 is 16 residues long. The CDR3: CASSIDRLAGGYEQYF. The DNA of the CDR3 is TGTGCCAGTAGTATAGATCGACTAGCGGGAGGGTACGAGCAGTACTTC.

The V call is TRBV7-3, the J call TRBJ2-7, with 7 bases that match TRBD2. J was trimmed by 6 bases and V by 0 bases; bases with no gene match: 5. In germline, CDR1 is SGHTA, CDR2 FQGTGA. There are 14 residues in the CDR3. CDR3 sequence (DNA): TGTGCCAGCAGCTTAACTGGGGGGGTGAGCGAGCAGTACTTC. Encoded protein: CASSLTGGVSEQYF.

The chain's CDR3 is CASSSEGYTRNGTGELFF. The CDR3 region has the DNA TGTGCCAGCAGCTCCGAAGGCTATACTAGAAATGGGACCGGGGAGCTGTTTTTT. This chain uses TRBV11-3 with TRBJ2-2; maybe TRBD2 (5 bases). Per the germline V gene, CDR1 is SGHNT and CDR2 is YENEEA. CDR3 length: 18 residues. The V end lost 4 bases, the J end lost 5 bases, and 23 bases lay between the germline ends.